One and the same sample provided the 24 T cell receptor beta chains below, sequenced in a study of blood T cells in healthy people across ages. It was with a sample-barcoded 5' primer and a J-beta primer mix that a second PCR of about 6 to 11 cycles was run. TCRdb itself ran the 5' RACE reads through MiXCR, one entry per CDR3 protein. The table includes about a million distinct CDR3 sequences, roughly 52% detected once. Sequenced input: blood. The receptors come from a man under 40 in good health.

This chain links TRBV15 with TRBJ2-3; D gene ambiguous. Trimming shortened V by 0 bases and J by 4 bases, and 8 bases separated the two germline ends. The length of the CDR3 is 14 residues. Germline V gene data show CDR1 as LNHNV and CDR2 as YYDKDF (reference sequence). The CDR3 DNA is TGTGCCACCAGCAGAGATATAGGTGCAGATACGCAGTATTTT. Translating gives CATSRDIGADTQYF.

This chain joins TRBV5-1 and TRBJ2-7, with D possibly being TRBD1 or TRBD2 (5 bases each). The V end lost 4 bases, the J end lost 4 bases, and 9 bases lay between the germline ends. The CDR3 runs 12 residues. Germline CDR1 reads SGHRS; CDR2 reads YFSETQ. CDR3 sequence reads: CASSIGEYEQYF. The CDR3 region has the DNA TGCGCCAGCAGCATAGGGGAGTACGAGCAGTACTTC.

This chain connects TRBV7-2 to TRBJ2-1; 8 bases line up with TRBD2. The germline CDR1 and CDR2 sequences are SGHTA and FQGNSA. This CDR3 contains 16 residues. The V gene end was trimmed by 2 bases and the J gene end by 5 bases; junction bases not matched to a gene: 8. The CDR3 coding sequence is TGTGCCAGCAGCTTACGTGCGGGGGGCCGAAACAATGAGCAGTTCTTC. Its translation is CASSLRAGGRNNEQFF.

This clonotype was seen more than once but under ten times. The V call is TRBV24-1, the J call TRBJ2-3, with 8 bases aligning to TRBD2. J gave up 9 bases and V 0 bases, and 10 bases lay outside the gene matches. The V gene's germline CDR1 is KGHDR and CDR2 SFDVKD. The CDR3 runs 16 residues. In DNA, the CDR3 is TGTGCCACCAGTGATTTGCGAGCGGGGGTATTAGGGACGCAGTATTTT. This translates into CATSDLRAGVLGTQYF.

This chain uses TRBV18 with TRBJ2-5, with 11 bases matching TRBD2. This CDR3 comprises 19 residues. V trimming: 3 bases; J trimming: 0 bases; junction bases outside the gene matches: 12. Germline CDR1 is KGHSH and CDR2 is LQKENI. CDR3 region: CASSPTLAGGQWYQETQYF. CDR3 nucleotides: TGTGCCAGCTCACCGACCCTAGCGGGGGGCCAATGGTACCAAGAGACCCAGTACTTC.

This clonotype was seen repeatedly, ten times or more. The chain couples TRBV4-1 to TRBJ1-4; no reliable D call. Trimming took 0 bases from V and 7 from J, leaving 3 bases between them. CDR3 size: 12 residues. Per germline, CDR1 MGHRA and CDR2 YSYEKL. CDR3 nucleotide sequence: TGCGCCAGCAGCCAAGATCGTGAAAAACTGTTTTTT. Encoded protein: CASSQDREKLFF.

This chain joins TRBV7-9 and TRBJ2-1; D is unclear. Trimming removed 6 bases from V and 3 bases from J, with 12 bases in between. From germline, CDR1 is SEHNR and CDR2 FQNEAQ (reference sequence). The CDR3 consists of 14 residues. The DNA for the CDR3 is TGTGCCAGCAGACCGCGTGACAACTACAATGAGCAGTTCTTC. Its protein is CASRPRDNYNEQFF.

This sequence joins TRBV18 and TRBJ2-5; 12 nucleotides line up with TRBD2. The germline V gene has CDR1 KGHSH and CDR2 LQKENI. The trim removed 4 bases at V and 11 bases at J, leaving 11 bases unmatched. This CDR3 is 15 amino acids long. The CDR3 region has the DNA TGTGCCAGCTCACTTGGACTAGCGGGGATAGATGAGCAGTACTTC. As protein: CASSLGLAGIDEQYF.

The J gene is TRBJ2-4, the V gene TRBV11-1; D gene uncertain. The J call may be incorrect, as the DNA end agrees better with TRBJ2-7. Germline loops: CDR1 SGHAT, CDR2 FQDESV (reference sequence). This CDR3 is built from 15 residues. Here the CDR3 reads CASTIDIFTLNEQYF. In DNA, the CDR3 is TGTGCCAGCACCATTGACATCTTTACTCTCAACGAGCAGTACTTC.

The chain employs TRBV6-2 or TRBV6-3 and TRBJ2-3; tentative D call: TRBD1 (6 bases). V was cut by 5 bases and J by 7 bases, with 16 bases left in between. In germline, CDR1 is MNHEY, CDR2 SVGEGT. CDR3 length: 14 amino acids. The CDR3 DNA reads as TGTGCCAGCAGTCCCCATAGGGACACTCATACGCAGTATTTT. Amino acids: CASSPHRDTHTQYF.

The J gene is TRBJ2-2, the V gene TRBV6-4; weak D call: TRBD1 (5 bases). Per germline, CDR1 MRHNA and CDR2 SNTAGT. Trimming shortened V by 6 bases and J by 6 bases, and 17 bases separated the two germline ends. The CDR3 length is 15 residues. CDR3: CASSARLGAAGELFF. The CDR3, as DNA: TGTGCCAGCAGCGCCAGGTTAGGGGCCGCCGGGGAGCTGTTTTTT.

This clonotype came up a few times. The J gene is TRBJ1-6, the V gene TRBV20-1; TRBD1 might be the D (5 bases). The V gene's germline CDR1 is DFQATT and CDR2 SNEGSKA (reference sequence). The CDR3 extends over 15 amino acids. Trimming removed 0 bases at V and 7 bases at J, with 13 bases between. The CDR3 DNA reads TGCAGTGCTAGAGAGGATAAAGGGGAGAATTCACCCCTCCACTTT. It encodes CSAREDKGENSPLHF.

V gene TRBV7-2 combines with J gene TRBJ2-7; TRBD2 might be the D (6 bases). The J call may not be correct, given that the DNA end is closer to TRBJ2-4. The CDR3 totals 13 residues. The germline V gene encodes CDR1 SGHTA and CDR2 FQGNSA. The CDR3 spells CASSRAGTDIQYF. CDR3 coding DNA: TGTGCCAGCAGCCGAGCGGGTACGGACATTCAGTACTTC.

The gene calls are TRBV25-1 and TRBJ2-7; possibly TRBD1 or TRBD2 for D (5 bases each). Trimming left V 6 bases short and J 4 bases short, with 13 bases between. The CDR3 runs 13 residues. Per germline, CDR1 MGHDK and CDR2 SYGVNS. In DNA, the CDR3 is TGTGCCAGCAGCATGGGGGAGTGGTACGAGCAGTACTTC. Its translation is CASSMGEWYEQYF.

The chain has TRBV7-2 and TRBJ1-2; no clear D gene. Germline lookup yields CDR1 SGHTA and CDR2 FQGNSA. The V end lost 1 base, the J end lost 7 bases, and 10 bases lay between the germline ends. This CDR3 comprises 13 residues. CDR3 sequence reads: CASSLVGGSGYTF. The CDR3 DNA follows: TGTGCCAGCAGCTTAGTTGGAGGGTCTGGCTACACCTTC.

The rearrangement links TRBV7-2 to TRBJ2-7; 10 positions agree with TRBD1. Unmatched junction bases numbered 7, after V lost 6 bases and J lost 5 bases. The CDR3 totals 14 residues. Germline assignment: CDR1 SGHTA and CDR2 FQGNSA. The CDR3 nucleotides are TGTGCCAGCAGTCGGGACAGGGGAACGGACGAGCAGTACTTC. Encoded protein: CASSRDRGTDEQYF.

The gene calls are TRBV12-3 or TRBV12-4 and TRBJ2-1, with a weak D call TRBD2 (5 bases). The CDR3 extends over 13 amino acids. Deletions cut 6 bases from V and 7 bases from J, with 13 bases between. The DNA for the CDR3 is TGTGCCAGCAGACCGGGGTCCGAAAATGAGCAGTTCTTC. Translation: CASRPGSENEQFF.

This clonotype has at least ten counts. The rearrangement joins TRBV6-5 to TRBJ2-2; D possibly corresponds to TRBD2 (6 bases). Germline loops: CDR1 MNHEY, CDR2 SVGAGI. V was clipped by 7 bases and J by 5 bases, with 11 bases between them. CDR3 length: 13 amino acids. The CDR3 DNA follows: TGTGCCAGCACCGCTCGGGGGACCGGGGAGCTGTTTTTT. Translated, it gives CASTARGTGELFF.

The chain uses TRBV6-5 and TRBJ2-3, with 12 positions matching TRBD2. The CDR3 length is 15 residues. Looked up from germline, CDR1 is MNHEY and CDR2 is SVGAGI. J gave up 4 bases and V 5 bases, and 4 bases lay outside the gene matches. CDR3 amino acids: CASSRLAGEPDTQYF. Here the CDR3 DNA reads TGTGCCAGCAGTCGACTAGCGGGAGAGCCAGATACGCAGTATTTT.

This clonotype was observed a handful of times. The chain couples TRBV7-8 to TRBJ2-1, with D unclear. V was pared by 1 base and J by 8 bases, with 12 bases between. The CDR3 spans 14 residues. Germline CDR1 and CDR2: SGHVS and FQNEAQ. The CDR3 loop reads CASSLGQVYDEQFF. The CDR3 DNA is TGTGCCAGCAGCTTAGGCCAGGTGTACGATGAGCAGTTCTTC. Together with reference TRBV7-8 and TRBJ2-1, the CDR3 gives the full variable domain: GAGVSQSPRYKVAKRGQDVALRCDPISGHVSLFWYQQALGQGPEFLTYFQNEAQLDKSGLPSDRFFAERPEGSVSTLKIQRTQQEDSAVYLCASSLGQVYDEQFFGPGTRLTVL.

A few counts support this clonotype. The CDR3 sequence: CASLTGVQYGYTF. CDR3 bases: TGTGCCAGCCTGACAGGGGTACAATATGGCTACACCTTC. This chain links TRBV2 with TRBJ1-2; TRBD1 matches at 8 bases. From germline, CDR1 is SNHLY and CDR2 FYNNEI. V trimming: 8 bases; J trimming: 5 bases; junction bases outside the gene matches: 7. The CDR3 sequence is 13 residues long.

This clonotype showed up just a few times. The genes are TRBV20-1 and TRBJ2-3, with D possibly matching TRBD1 (6 bases). Trimming left V 3 bases short and J 0 bases short, with 13 bases between. The CDR3 runs to 15 residues. In germline, CDR1 is DFQATT, CDR2 SNEGSKA (reference sequence). The CDR3: CSASPRGGSTDTQYF. The CDR3 DNA reads TGCAGTGCTAGTCCCAGGGGCGGGAGCACAGATACGCAGTATTTT.

In this sample, this clonotype turned up once. The chain links TRBV4-1 to TRBJ2-3; D is perhaps TRBD1 or TRBD2 (5 bases each). The CDR3 covers 11 residues. V lost 5 bases, J lost 8 bases, and 8 bases lay in between. CDR1 is MGHRA and CDR2 is YSYEKL in the germline V gene. CDR3 DNA sequence: TGCGCCAGCAGCGCTGGGGGTACGCAGTATTTT. It encodes CASSAGGTQYF.

This clonotype was counted only a few times. The rearrangement joins TRBV12-3 or TRBV12-4 to TRBJ1-1; D perhaps matches TRBD1 (5 bases). With 8 bases removed from V and 7 bases from J, the gap between germline ends came to 14 bases. This CDR3 is built from 12 residues. The DNA of the CDR3 is TGTGCCAGCGGAACCGGGACCTTTGAAGCTTTCTTT. Translated: CASGTGTFEAFF.